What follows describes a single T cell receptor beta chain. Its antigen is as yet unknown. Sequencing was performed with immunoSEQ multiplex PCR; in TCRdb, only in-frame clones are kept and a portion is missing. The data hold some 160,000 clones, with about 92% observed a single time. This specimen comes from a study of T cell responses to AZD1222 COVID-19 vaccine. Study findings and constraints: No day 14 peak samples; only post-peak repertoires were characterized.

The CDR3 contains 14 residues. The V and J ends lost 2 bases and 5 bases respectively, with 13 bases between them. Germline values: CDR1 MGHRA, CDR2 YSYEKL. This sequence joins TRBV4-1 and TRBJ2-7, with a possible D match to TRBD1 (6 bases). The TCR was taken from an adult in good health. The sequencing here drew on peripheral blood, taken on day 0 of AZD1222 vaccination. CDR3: CASSQWGPGDEQYF. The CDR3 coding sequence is TGCGCCAGCAGCCAATGGGGGCCTGGGGACGAGCAGTACTTC.